Listed below are T cell receptor beta chains from one sample, sequenced in a study of blood T cell repertoires in COVID-19. Sequencing used immunoSEQ multiplex PCR; TCRdb keeps in-frame clones, though not all of them. The sample shows 150,000 to 200,000 clones, about 90% of them seen only once. Sequences were obtained from PBMCs or T cells enriched from blood (not recorded which). Receptor source: a human donor with acute COVID-19. The donor label of this sample is uncertain. Both conserved end residues are trimmed from each CDR3. Clone size, where shown, is once, few, many, or a class for clones that have expanded.

TRBJ1-4,TRBV7-2,-,ASSLAIGRRGGEKLF
TRBJ1-5,TRBV2,-,ASSGELAAGKPQH
TRBJ1-2,TRBV18,-,ASSPGQAYYGYT
TRBJ2-7,TRBV30,-,AWSGGQDWGEQY
TRBJ1-2,TRBV30,-,ALDYGYT
TRBJ1-1,TRBV5-5,-,ASSSRGEGTEAF
TRBJ2-3,TRBV2,-,ASSTSGSSTDTQY
TRBJ2-7,TRBV3-1/TRBV3-2,-,ASSQDLGREQY
TRBJ2-1,TRBV7-2,-,ASSFLGRDNEQF
TRBJ1-2,TRBV4-1,-,ASSQVEGAELYGYT
TRBJ2-6,TRBV5-8,-,ASSLGGWGGSSGANVLT
TRBJ1-1,TRBV9,-,ASSPWDTHTEAF
TRBJ2-5,TRBV6-6,-,ASTRGASGKETQY
TRBJ1-2,TRBV4-1,few,ASSPLGQGDYGYT
TRBJ2-7,TRBV7-2,-,ASRTSGTYEQY
TRBJ1-1,TRBV14,-,ASSARDRGLRLTEAF
TRBJ2-5,TRBV7-9,-,ASSTSTGHQETQY
TRBJ2-5,TRBV5-4,-,ASSLATQETQY
TRBJ1-2,TRBV5-4,-,ASSPRATGDYGYT
TRBJ1-2,TRBV5-6,-,ASSLPSDYGYT
TRBJ2-5,TRBV7-9,once,ASSFAGGGLGETQY
TRBJ2-3,TRBV19,-,ASSMASTDTQY
TRBJ1-5,TRBV7-8,-,ASSDRGGQPQH
TRBJ2-3,TRBV29-1,-,TASRGGTDTQY
TRBJ2-2,TRBV7-9,-,ASTDSNTGELF
TRBJ2-1,TRBV5-4,-,ASSCGLARGHEQF
TRBJ1-1,TRBV4-3,-,ASSQANRDAEAF
TRBJ1-1,TRBV5-5,-,ASSLSGGNTEAF
TRBJ2-7,TRBV3-1/TRBV3-2,-,ASSQDAVSYEQY
TRBJ1-2,TRBV27,-,ASSPSVGRWTSYGYT
TRBJ2-7,TRBV5-4,-,ASSLGLGLAGVSYEQY
TRBJ2-3,TRBV7-8,-,ASSIGGTTSPDTQY
TRBJ1-6,TRBV4-1,-,ASTLGGNSPLH
TRBJ2-7,TRBV3-1/TRBV3-2,-,ASSRSPGQPFYEQY
TRBJ1-2,TRBV21-1,-,ASNRRREIQANYGYT
TRBJ1-6,TRBV3-1/TRBV3-2,-,ASSLRDRTNSPLH
TRBJ2-5,TRBV5-6,-,ASSLSRGDFQETQY
TRBJ2-3,TRBV4-2,-,ASSQERGGAGDTQY
TRBJ2-1,TRBV24-1,-,ATSDPTGPSTYNEQF
TRBJ2-5,TRBV11-2,-,ASSLNVRGETQY
TRBJ1-3,TRBV6-1,few,ASSERAGGSGNTIY
TRBJ1-1,TRBV5-1,-,ASSAGQPNTEAF
TRBJ2-7,TRBV19,once,ASSISGTYSYEQY
TRBJ2-2,TRBV7-3,few,ASSRDRVNTGELF
TRBJ1-2,TRBV9,-,ASSVGDTLNYGYT
TRBJ2-3,TRBV5-6,-,ASSPRGGDTDTQY
TRBJ2-7,TRBV5-4,-,ASSLLGRDYEQY
TRBJ1-1,TRBV3-1/TRBV3-2,once,ASSQGGQGRTEAF
TRBJ2-3,TRBV5-5,-,ASSWEPDTDTQY
TRBJ1-1,TRBV6-5,-,ASREDTNTEAF
TRBJ2-2,TRBV12-5,-,ASGLPSHGGELF
TRBJ2-2,TRBV19,once,ASSMVGGTGTGELF